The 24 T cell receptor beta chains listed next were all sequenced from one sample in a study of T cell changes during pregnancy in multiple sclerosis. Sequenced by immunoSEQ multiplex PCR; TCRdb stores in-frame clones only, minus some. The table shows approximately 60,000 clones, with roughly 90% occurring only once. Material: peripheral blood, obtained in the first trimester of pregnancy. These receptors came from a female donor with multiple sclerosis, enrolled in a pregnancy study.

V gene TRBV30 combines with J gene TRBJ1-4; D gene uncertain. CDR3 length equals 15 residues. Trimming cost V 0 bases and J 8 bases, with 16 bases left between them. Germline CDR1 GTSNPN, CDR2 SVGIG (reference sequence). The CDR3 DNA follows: TGTGCCTGGAGTGTACCGTGGGCTGGTGAAGAAAAACTGTTTTTT. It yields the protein CAWSVPWAGEEKLFF. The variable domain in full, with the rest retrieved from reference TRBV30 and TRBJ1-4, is SQTIHQWPATLVQPVGSPLSLECTVEGTSNPNLYWYRQAAGRGLQLLFYSVGIGQISSEVPQNLSASRPQDRQFILSSKKLLLSDSGFYLCAWSVPWAGEEKLFFGSGTQLSVL.

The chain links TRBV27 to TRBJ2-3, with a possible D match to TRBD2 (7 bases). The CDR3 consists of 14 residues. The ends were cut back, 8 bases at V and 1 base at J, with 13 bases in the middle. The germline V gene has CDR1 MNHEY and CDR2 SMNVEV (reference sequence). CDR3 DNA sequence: TGTGCCAGCGGGGAGGGGGTGGGCACAGATACGCAGTATTTT. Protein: CASGEGVGTDTQYF.

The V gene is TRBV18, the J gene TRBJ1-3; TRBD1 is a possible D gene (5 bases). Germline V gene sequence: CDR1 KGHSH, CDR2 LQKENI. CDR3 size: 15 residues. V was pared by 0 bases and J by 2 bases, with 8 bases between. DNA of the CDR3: TGTGCCAGCTCACCACCCGGGGGAACTGGAAACACCATATATTTT. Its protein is CASSPPGGTGNTIYF.

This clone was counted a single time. The CDR3 loop reads CASSVVAGGRFDEQFF. The CDR3 DNA reads as TGTGCCAGCAGCGTAGTTGCGGGAGGGCGTTTCGATGAGCAGTTCTTC. The chain joins TRBV9 to TRBJ2-1; TRBD2 agrees at 9 bases. J was trimmed by 8 bases and V by 0 bases; bases with no gene match: 9. Germline CDR1 and CDR2: SGDLS and YYNGEE. CDR3 size: 16 residues.

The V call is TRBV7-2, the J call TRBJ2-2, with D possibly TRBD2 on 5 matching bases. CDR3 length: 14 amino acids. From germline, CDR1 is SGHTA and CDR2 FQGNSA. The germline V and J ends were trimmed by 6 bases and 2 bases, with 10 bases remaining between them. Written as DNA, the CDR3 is TGTGCCAGCAGGGACTCGCTAAACACCGGGGAGCTGTTTTTT. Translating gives CASRDSLNTGELFF.

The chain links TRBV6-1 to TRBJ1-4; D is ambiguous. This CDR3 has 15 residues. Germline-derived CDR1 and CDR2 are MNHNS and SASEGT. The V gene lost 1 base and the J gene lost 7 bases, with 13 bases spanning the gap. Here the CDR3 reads CASSEGAEGSEKLFF. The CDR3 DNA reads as TGTGCCAGCAGTGAAGGGGCGGAGGGAAGTGAAAAACTGTTTTTT.

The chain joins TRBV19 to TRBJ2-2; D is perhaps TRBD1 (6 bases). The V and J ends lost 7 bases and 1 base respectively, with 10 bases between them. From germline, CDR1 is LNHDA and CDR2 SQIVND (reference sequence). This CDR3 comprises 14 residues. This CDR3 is CASKRTVNTGELFF. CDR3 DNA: TGTGCCAGTAAGAGGACAGTGAACACCGGGGAGCTGTTTTTT.

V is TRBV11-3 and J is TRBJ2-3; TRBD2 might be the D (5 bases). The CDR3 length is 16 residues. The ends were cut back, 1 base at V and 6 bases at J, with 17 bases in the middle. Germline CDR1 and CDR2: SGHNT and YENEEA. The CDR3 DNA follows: TGTGCCAGCAGCTTAGGTCTGAGGGAGAGGAGGGATACGCAGTATTTT. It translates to CASSLGLRERRDTQYF.

The CDR3 sequence is CASSLSRQPSNEKLFF. DNA of the CDR3: TGCGCCAGCAGCTTATCCAGACAGCCGTCTAATGAAAAACTGTTTTTT. V gene TRBV4-3 combines with J gene TRBJ1-4; TRBD1 is a possible D gene (5 bases). V was shortened by 5 bases and J by 3 bases, with 16 bases between the two germline ends. Per the germline V gene, CDR1 is LGHNA and CDR2 is YSLEER. The CDR3 loop spans 16 amino acids.

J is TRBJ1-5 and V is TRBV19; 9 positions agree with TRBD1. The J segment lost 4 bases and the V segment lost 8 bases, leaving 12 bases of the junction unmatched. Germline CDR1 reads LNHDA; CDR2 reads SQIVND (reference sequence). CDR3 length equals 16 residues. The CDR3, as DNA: TGTGCCAGTCGCATGTGGACAGGGGATGTGAATCAGCCCCAGCATTTT. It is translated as CASRMWTGDVNQPQHF. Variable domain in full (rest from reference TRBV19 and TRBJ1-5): DGGITQSPKYLFRKEGQNVTLSCEQNLNHDAMYWYRQDPGQGLRLIYYSQIVNDFQKGDIAEGYSVSREKKESFPLTVTSAQKNPTAFYLCASRMWTGDVNQPQHFGDGTRLSIL.

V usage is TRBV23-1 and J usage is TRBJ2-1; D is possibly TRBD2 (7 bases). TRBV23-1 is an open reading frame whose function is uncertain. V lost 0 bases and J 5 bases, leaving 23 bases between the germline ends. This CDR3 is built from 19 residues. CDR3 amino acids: CASSQSHREGREPHNEQFF. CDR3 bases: TGCGCCAGCAGTCAATCGCACAGGGAGGGGCGGGAGCCCCACAATGAGCAGTTCTTC.

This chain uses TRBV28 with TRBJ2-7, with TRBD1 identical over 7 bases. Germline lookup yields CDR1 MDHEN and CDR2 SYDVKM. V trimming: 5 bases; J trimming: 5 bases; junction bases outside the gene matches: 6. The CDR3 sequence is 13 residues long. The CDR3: CASSPGGSHEQYF. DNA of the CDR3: TGTGCCAGCAGTCCAGGGGGAAGCCACGAGCAGTACTTC.

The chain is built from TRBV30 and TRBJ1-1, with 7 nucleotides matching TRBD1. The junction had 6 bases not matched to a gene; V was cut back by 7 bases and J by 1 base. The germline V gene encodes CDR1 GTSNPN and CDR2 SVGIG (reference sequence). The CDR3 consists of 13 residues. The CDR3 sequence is CAYMTGRNTEAFF. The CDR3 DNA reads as TGTGCCTACATGACAGGGAGGAACACTGAAGCTTTCTTT. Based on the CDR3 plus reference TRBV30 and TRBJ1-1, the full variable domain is SQTIHQWPATLVQPVGSPLSLECTVEGTSNPNLYWYRQAAGRGLQLLFYSVGIGQISSEVPQNLSASRPQDRQFILSSKKLLLSDSGFYLCAYMTGRNTEAFFGQGTRLTVV.

CDR3 region: CASSLAGGRGRAGETQYF. The DNA for the CDR3 is TGTGCCAGCAGCTTGGCCGGTGGAAGAGGGAGGGCCGGTGAGACCCAGTACTTC. This chain joins TRBV5-4 and TRBJ2-5; 7 nucleotides align to TRBD2. Germline CDR1 and CDR2: SGHNT and YYREEE (reference sequence). There are 18 residues in the CDR3. Losses at the gene ends were 0 bases for V and 5 bases for J; bases not matched to a gene: 16.

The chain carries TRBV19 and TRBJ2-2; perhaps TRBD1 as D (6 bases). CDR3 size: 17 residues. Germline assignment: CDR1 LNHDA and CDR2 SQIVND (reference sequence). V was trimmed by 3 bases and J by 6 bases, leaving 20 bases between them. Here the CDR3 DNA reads TGTGCCAGTAGTATTCGTAAGCTTCAGGGGCAAGCCGGGGAGCTGTTTTTT. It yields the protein CASSIRKLQGQAGELFF.

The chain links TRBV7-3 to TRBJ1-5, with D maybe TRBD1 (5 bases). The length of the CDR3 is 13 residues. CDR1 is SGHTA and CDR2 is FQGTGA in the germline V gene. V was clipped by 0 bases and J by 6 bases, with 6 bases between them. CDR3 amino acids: CASSLTGGQPQHF. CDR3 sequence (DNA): TGTGCCAGCAGCTTAACGGGGGGTCAGCCCCAGCATTTT.

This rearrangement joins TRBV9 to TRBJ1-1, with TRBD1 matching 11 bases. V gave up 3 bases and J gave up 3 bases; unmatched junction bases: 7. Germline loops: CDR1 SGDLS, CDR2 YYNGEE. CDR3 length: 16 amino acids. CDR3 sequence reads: CASSALWTGGDTEAFF. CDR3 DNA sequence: TGTGCCAGCAGCGCCCTTTGGACAGGGGGCGACACTGAAGCTTTCTTT.

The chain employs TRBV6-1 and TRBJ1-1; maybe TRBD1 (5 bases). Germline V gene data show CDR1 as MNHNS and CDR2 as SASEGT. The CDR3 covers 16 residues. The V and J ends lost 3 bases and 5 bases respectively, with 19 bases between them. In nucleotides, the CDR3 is TGTGCCAGCAGTGAGGGTCCTCTGCAGGGCGGAACTGAAGCTTTCTTT. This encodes CASSEGPLQGGTEAFF.

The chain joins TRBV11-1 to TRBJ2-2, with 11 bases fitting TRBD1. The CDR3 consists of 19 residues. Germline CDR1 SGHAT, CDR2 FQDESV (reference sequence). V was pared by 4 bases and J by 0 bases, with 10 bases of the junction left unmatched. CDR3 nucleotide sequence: TGTGCCAGCAGCTCTCCGGGACAGGGGGTATTCGCGAACACCGGGGAGCTGTTTTTT. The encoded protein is CASSSPGQGVFANTGELFF.

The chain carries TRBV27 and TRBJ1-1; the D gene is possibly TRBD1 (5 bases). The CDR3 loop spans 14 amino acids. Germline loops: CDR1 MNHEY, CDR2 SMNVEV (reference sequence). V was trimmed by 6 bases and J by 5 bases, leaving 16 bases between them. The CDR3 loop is CASSQMQGRTEAFF. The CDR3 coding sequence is TGTGCCAGCAGCCAGATGCAGGGTCGGACTGAAGCTTTCTTT.

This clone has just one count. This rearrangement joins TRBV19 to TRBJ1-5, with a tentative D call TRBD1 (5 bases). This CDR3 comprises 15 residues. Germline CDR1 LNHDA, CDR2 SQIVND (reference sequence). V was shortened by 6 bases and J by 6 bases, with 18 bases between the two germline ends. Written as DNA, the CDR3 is TGTGCCAGTAGCCCCTGGGGCGGGGGTGGTCAGCCCCAGCATTTT. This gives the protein CASSPWGGGGQPQHF.

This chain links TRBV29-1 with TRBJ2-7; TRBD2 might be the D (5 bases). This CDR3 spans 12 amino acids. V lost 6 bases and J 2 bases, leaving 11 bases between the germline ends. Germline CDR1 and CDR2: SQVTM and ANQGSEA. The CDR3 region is CSVGEGAYEQYF. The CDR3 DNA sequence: TGCAGCGTCGGAGAGGGAGCCTACGAGCAGTACTTC.

This CDR3 is CSVVRKAGLANEQFF. CDR3 coding DNA: TGCAGCGTTGTGAGGAAGGCGGGGCTAGCCAATGAGCAGTTCTTC. The chain uses TRBV29-1 and TRBJ2-1; perhaps TRBD2 as D (6 bases). CDR1 SQVTM and CDR2 ANQGSEA come from the germline V gene. Trimming cost V 4 bases and J 6 bases, with 19 bases left between them. This CDR3 region has 15 residues.

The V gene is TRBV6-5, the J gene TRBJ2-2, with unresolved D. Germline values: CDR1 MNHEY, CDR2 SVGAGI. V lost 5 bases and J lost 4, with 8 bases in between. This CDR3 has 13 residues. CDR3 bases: TGTGCCAGCAGTCCTAGTGTCACCGGGGAGCTGTTTTTT. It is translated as CASSPSVTGELFF.